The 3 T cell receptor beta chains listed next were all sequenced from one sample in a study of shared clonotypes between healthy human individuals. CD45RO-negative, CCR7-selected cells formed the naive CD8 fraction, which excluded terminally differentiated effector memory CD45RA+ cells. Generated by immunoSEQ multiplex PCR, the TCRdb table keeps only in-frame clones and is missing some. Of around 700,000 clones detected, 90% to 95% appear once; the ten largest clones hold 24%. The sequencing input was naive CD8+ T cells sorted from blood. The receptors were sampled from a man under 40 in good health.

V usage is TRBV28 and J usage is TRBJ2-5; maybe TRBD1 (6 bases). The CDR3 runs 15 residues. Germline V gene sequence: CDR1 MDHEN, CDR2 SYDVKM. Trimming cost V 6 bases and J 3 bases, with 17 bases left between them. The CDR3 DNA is TGTGCCAGCAGCAGACGGATGGACAGTAAAGAGACCCAGTACTTC. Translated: CASSRRMDSKETQYF.

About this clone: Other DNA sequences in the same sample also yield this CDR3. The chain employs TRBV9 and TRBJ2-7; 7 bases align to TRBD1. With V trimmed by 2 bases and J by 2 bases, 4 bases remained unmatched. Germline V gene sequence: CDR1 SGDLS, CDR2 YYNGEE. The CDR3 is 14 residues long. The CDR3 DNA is TGTGCCAGCAGCGTGGGGGACAGTCCCTACGAGCAGTACTTC. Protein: CASSVGDSPYEQYF.

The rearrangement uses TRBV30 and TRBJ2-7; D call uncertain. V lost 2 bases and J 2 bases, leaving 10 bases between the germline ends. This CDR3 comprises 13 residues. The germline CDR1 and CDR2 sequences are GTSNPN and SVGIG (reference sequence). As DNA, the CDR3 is TGTGCCTGGAGTCCCGGTTCCCCCTACGAGCAGTACTTC. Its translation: CAWSPGSPYEQYF. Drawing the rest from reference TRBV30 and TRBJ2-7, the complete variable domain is SQTIHQWPATLVQPVGSPLSLECTVEGTSNPNLYWYRQAAGRGLQLLFYSVGIGQISSEVPQNLSASRPQDRQFILSSKKLLLSDSGFYLCAWSPGSPYEQYFGPGTRLTVT.